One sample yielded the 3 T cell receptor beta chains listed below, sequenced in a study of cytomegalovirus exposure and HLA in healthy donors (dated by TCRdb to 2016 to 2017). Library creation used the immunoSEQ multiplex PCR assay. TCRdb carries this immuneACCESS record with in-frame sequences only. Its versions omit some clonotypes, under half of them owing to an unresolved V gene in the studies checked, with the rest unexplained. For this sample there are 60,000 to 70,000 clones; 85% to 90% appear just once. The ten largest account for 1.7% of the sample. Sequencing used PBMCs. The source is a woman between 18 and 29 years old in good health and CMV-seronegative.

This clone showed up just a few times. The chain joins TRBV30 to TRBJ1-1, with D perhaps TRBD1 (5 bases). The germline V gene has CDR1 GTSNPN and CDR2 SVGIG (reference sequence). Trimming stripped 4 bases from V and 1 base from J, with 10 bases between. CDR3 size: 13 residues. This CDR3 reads CAWMAGPNTEAFF. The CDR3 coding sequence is TGTGCCTGGATGGCAGGGCCGAACACTGAAGCTTTCTTT. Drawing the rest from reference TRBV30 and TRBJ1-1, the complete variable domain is SQTIHQWPATLVQPVGSPLSLECTVEGTSNPNLYWYRQAAGRGLQLLFYSVGIGQISSEVPQNLSASRPQDRQFILSSKKLLLSDSGFYLCAWMAGPNTEAFFGQGTRLTVV.

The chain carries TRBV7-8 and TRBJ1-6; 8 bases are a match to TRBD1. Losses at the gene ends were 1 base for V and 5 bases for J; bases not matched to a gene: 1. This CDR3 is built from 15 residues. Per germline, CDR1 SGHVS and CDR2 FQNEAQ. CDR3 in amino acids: CASSLVTGDNSPLHF. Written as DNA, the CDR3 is TGTGCCAGCAGCTTAGTGACAGGGGATAATTCACCCCTCCACTTT.

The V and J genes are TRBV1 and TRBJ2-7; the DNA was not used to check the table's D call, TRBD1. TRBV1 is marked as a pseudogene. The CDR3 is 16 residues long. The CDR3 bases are TGCACCAGCAGCCAGGACATTTGGCAGGGGCTCTACGAGCAGTACTTC. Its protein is CTSSQDIWQGLYEQYF.